Presented here are 24 T cell receptor beta chains from one specimen sequenced in a study of identical twins. MiXCR was run by TCRdb on the 5' RACE reads, yielding one entry per CDR3 protein. In the table there are about 890,000 distinct CDR3 sequences, 9% to 15% of which are singletons. These data were likewise used in another study, on yellow fever vaccine responses in identical twins.

The sequencing input was PBMCs. The receptors originated from a woman between 18 and 30 years old in good health.

V usage is TRBV6-1 and J usage is TRBJ1-1, with 8 bases that match TRBD1. Germline V CDR1 and CDR2: MNHNS, SASEGT. Unmatched junction bases numbered 3, after V lost 5 bases and J lost 1 base. The CDR3 consists of 14 residues. In nucleotides, the CDR3 is TGTGCCAGCAGTCAGGGGGCGAGGAACACTGAAGCTTTCTTT. It is translated as CASSQGARNTEAFF.

This sequence joins TRBV4-1 and TRBJ2-3; D may be TRBD1 or TRBD2 (5 bases each). Looked up from germline, CDR1 is MGHRA and CDR2 is YSYEKL. The CDR3 spans 16 residues. Deletions cut 0 bases from V and 4 bases from J, with 14 bases between. CDR3 DNA sequence: TGCGCCAGCAGCCAAGAGGGACCTCTAGGAGCAGATACGCAGTATTTT. Its translation is CASSQEGPLGADTQYF.

The chain employs TRBV5-1 and TRBJ2-3; 8 bases match TRBD2. V lost 5 bases and J lost 1; bases outside the gene matches: 9. This CDR3 region has 16 residues. From germline, CDR1 is SGHRS and CDR2 YFSETQ. The CDR3: CASRSTGGAGTDTQYF. Here the CDR3 DNA reads TGCGCCAGCAGGTCGACCGGGGGGGCCGGCACAGATACGCAGTATTTT.

A few counts support this clonotype. The gene calls are TRBV4-1 and TRBJ1-2, with a possible D match to TRBD1 (5 bases). This CDR3 contains 13 residues. Germline V gives CDR1 MGHRA, CDR2 YSYEKL. The V gene lost 1 base and the J gene lost 6 bases, with 9 bases spanning the gap. As DNA, the CDR3 is TGCGCCAGCAGCCAAGGGGGACTGGATGGCTACACCTTC. This translates into CASSQGGLDGYTF.

The chain employs TRBV3-1 and TRBJ1-1, with 7 bases identical to TRBD1. V gave up 1 base and J gave up 1 base; unmatched junction bases: 12. The germline CDR1 and CDR2 sequences are LGHDT and YNNKEL (reference sequence). The CDR3 runs to 18 residues. CDR3: CASSQVQGGLRGNTEAFF. The CDR3 region has the DNA TGTGCCAGCAGCCAAGTTCAGGGGGGATTGCGGGGGAACACTGAAGCTTTCTTT.

The rearrangement joins TRBV27 to TRBJ1-5, with 7 bases identical to TRBD1. Germline loops: CDR1 MNHEY, CDR2 SMNVEV (reference sequence). The junction had 6 bases not matched to a gene; V was cut back by 8 bases and J by 2 bases. This CDR3 comprises 14 residues. Here the CDR3 reads CASQKGQGNQPQHF. CDR3 in DNA: TGTGCCAGCCAAAAAGGACAGGGCAATCAGCCCCAGCATTTT.

The gene calls are TRBV23-1 and TRBJ2-1; D not certain. Being an ORF, TRBV23-1 has a function that is uncertain. The CDR3 has 13 amino acids. Trimming took 8 bases from V and 0 from J, leaving 8 bases between them. DNA for the CDR3: TGCGCCAGCTTATTTTCCTCCTACAATGAGCAGTTCTTC. It specifies CASLFSSYNEQFF.

This chain links TRBV2 with TRBJ2-3; maybe TRBD1 (6 bases). The CDR3 is 13 amino acids. Germline V gene lookup returns CDR1 SNHLY and CDR2 FYNNEI. Trimming removed 8 bases at V and 2 bases at J, with 11 bases between. CDR3 region: CASWGRFTDTQYF. CDR3 nucleotides: TGTGCCAGCTGGGGGCGGTTCACAGATACGCAGTATTTT.

A remark on this clonotype: The junction differs from germline at one of its ends, possibly a read error. The chain recombines TRBV3-1 with TRBJ2-7; unclear D gene. The germline V gene encodes CDR1 LGHDT and CDR2 YNNKEL (reference sequence). The CDR3 covers 15 residues. As DNA, the CDR3 is TGTGCCAACAGCCTGACCGGAGCGCCTTTATACGAGCAGTACTTC. It codes for CANSLTGAPLYEQYF.

The CDR3 protein is CASTENMNTEAFF. DNA for the CDR3: TGTGCCAGCACCGAAAACATGAACACTGAAGCTTTCTTT. The genes are TRBV12-3 or TRBV12-4 and TRBJ1-1; D is unresolved. V dropped 7 bases and J dropped 0 bases, with 9 bases sitting between them. The CDR3 runs to 13 residues.

The V gene is TRBV10-3, the J gene TRBJ1-5; 7 bases line up with TRBD1. Losses at the gene ends were 10 bases for V and 1 base for J; bases not matched to a gene: 7. Germline V gene sequence: CDR1 ENHRY, CDR2 SYGVKD. The CDR3 spans 14 residues. The DNA for the CDR3 is TGTGCCAGCCAACCGGGACAGAGCAATCAGCCCCAGCATTTT. Protein product: CASQPGQSNQPQHF.

This clonotype was observed a few times. The chain recombines TRBV12-3 or TRBV12-4 with TRBJ2-2; D might be TRBD1 (5 bases). The CDR3 runs 12 residues. Trimming stripped 11 bases from V and 4 bases from J, with 11 bases between. CDR3 sequence: CAFVQGTGELFF. The CDR3 DNA is TGTGCCTTTGTCCAGGGCACCGGGGAGCTGTTTTTT.

The V and J genes are TRBV20-1 and TRBJ2-1; TRBD2 matches at 8 bases. The V gene's germline CDR1 is DFQATT and CDR2 SNEGSKA (reference sequence). The CDR3 sequence is 14 residues long. Germline trimming cut 0 bases from V and 7 bases from J; bases unmatched to any gene: 5. In nucleotides, the CDR3 is TGCAGTGCTAGAGATCTCGGGAGGGGAAATGAGCAGTTCTTC. It codes for CSARDLGRGNEQFF.

The chain links TRBV5-1 to TRBJ2-7; D not resolved. Trimming left V 1 base short and J 5 bases short, with 13 bases between. This CDR3 is 14 amino acids long. Germline V lookup: CDR1 SGHRS, CDR2 YFSETQ. This CDR3 is CASSLFVGVNEQYF. CDR3 coding DNA: TGCGCCAGCAGCTTGTTCGTCGGTGTGAACGAGCAGTACTTC.

CDR3 in DNA: TGTGCCAGCAGCCAAGATGGCCTCACCGGGGAGCTGTTTTTT. This encodes CASSQDGLTGELFF. V usage is TRBV3-1 and J usage is TRBJ2-2; D gene unclear. CDR1 LGHDT and CDR2 YNNKEL come from the germline V gene (reference sequence). With 0 bases removed from V and 4 bases from J, the gap between germline ends came to 6 bases. CDR3 length: 14 residues.

The chain uses TRBV2 and TRBJ1-5, with D unresolved. With 3 bases removed from V and 1 base from J, the gap between germline ends came to 13 bases. This CDR3 comprises 16 residues. The germline CDR1 and CDR2 sequences are SNHLY and FYNNEI. The CDR3 region has the DNA TGTGCCAGCAGTGATCGACTCCTAATCAGCAATCAGCCCCAGCATTTT. Its protein product is CASSDRLLISNQPQHF.

This sequence joins TRBV3-1 and TRBJ2-5; 10 bases map to TRBD2. Germline CDR1 LGHDT, CDR2 YNNKEL (reference sequence). Germline trimming cut 0 bases from V and 5 bases from J; bases unmatched to any gene: 6. The CDR3 totals 16 residues. The CDR3 region is CASSQDIAGGGETQYF. In nucleotides, the CDR3 is TGTGCCAGCAGCCAAGATATAGCGGGGGGTGGGGAGACCCAGTACTTC.

This clonotype has only a few counts. V is TRBV27 and J is TRBJ2-1; 7 bases agree with TRBD2. Germline CDR1 and CDR2: MNHEY and SMNVEV (reference sequence). V lost 3 bases and J lost 4; bases outside the gene matches: 6. This CDR3 contains 15 residues. The CDR3 reads CASSFFAGVYNEQFF. In DNA form, the CDR3 reads TGTGCCAGCAGTTTTTTTGCGGGAGTTTACAATGAGCAGTTCTTC.

This clonotype has more than one count but fewer than ten. The gene calls are TRBV20-1 and TRBJ1-1; D gene ambiguous. The CDR3 loop spans 13 amino acids. The V end was cut by 7 bases, the J end by 0 bases, with 12 bases between. Germline loops: CDR1 DFQATT, CDR2 SNEGSKA (reference sequence). The CDR3 sequence is CSGGTAMNTEAFF. The CDR3 nucleotides read TGCAGTGGTGGAACAGCCATGAACACTGAAGCTTTCTTT.

V gene TRBV7-9 combines with J gene TRBJ2-1; D ambiguous. This CDR3 is 13 amino acids long. V was clipped by 11 bases and J by 0 bases, with 11 bases between them. Looked up from germline, CDR1 is SEHNR and CDR2 is FQNEAQ (reference sequence). The CDR3, as DNA: TGTGCCGGAACGGAGAGCTCCTACAATGAGCAGTTCTTC. This codes for CAGTESSYNEQFF.

This clonotype was seen repeatedly, ten times or more. The chain employs TRBV21-1 and TRBJ2-4; whether TRBD1, the table's D call, matches the DNA was not checked. TRBV21-1 constitutes a pseudogene. This CDR3 is 17 amino acids long. CDR3 protein: CASSTDRDPMDPNIQYF. CDR3 coding DNA: TGTGCCAGCAGCACAGACAGGGACCCAATGGACCCCAACATTCAGTACTTC.

The chain combines TRBV3-1 with TRBJ1-2; TRBD1 agrees at 9 bases. Germline-derived CDR1 and CDR2 are LGHDT and YNNKEL (reference sequence). With V trimmed by 2 bases and J by 4 bases, 8 bases remained unmatched. The CDR3 contains 16 residues. CDR3 in amino acids: CASSQSTGQGSYGYTF. CDR3 coding DNA: TGTGCCAGCAGCCAATCTACGGGACAGGGCAGCTATGGCTACACCTTC.

This clonotype was recorded a few times. For the CDR3, the DNA is TGTGCCAGCAGCCAAGATCAAGGCAGGGTGACTGAAGCTTTCTTT. Protein product: CASSQDQGRVTEAFF. The chain combines TRBV3-1 with TRBJ1-1, with a possible D match to TRBD1 (5 bases). The CDR3 totals 15 residues. The V gene lost 0 bases and the J gene lost 5 bases, with 13 bases spanning the gap. Germline V gene lookup returns CDR1 LGHDT and CDR2 YNNKEL (reference sequence).

There are many counts of this clonotype. J is TRBJ2-1 and V is TRBV27, with D maybe TRBD1 (5 bases). The germline gives CDR1 MNHEY, CDR2 SMNVEV (reference sequence). Trimming removed 6 bases from V and 0 bases from J, with 12 bases in between. This CDR3 contains 15 residues. The CDR3 loop is CASRPQGSSYNEQFF. Written as DNA, the CDR3 is TGTGCCAGCAGACCCCAGGGAAGCTCCTACAATGAGCAGTTCTTC.